A selection of T cell receptor beta chains follows, all from one sample in a study of OX40 agonist ivuxolimab in advanced cancers. Sequenced by immunoSEQ multiplex PCR; TCRdb stores in-frame clones only, minus some. Of about 74,000 clones listed, roughly 90% were seen once; the top ten hold under 1%. This sample comprised CD4+ or CD8+ T cells sorted from blood, obtained in a trial of the OX40 agonist ivuxolimab. These TCRs come from an adult with an advanced solid tumor such as melanoma, head and neck, liver or kidney cancer. CDR3s include the opening cysteine and the closing phenylalanine or tryptophan. The D gene is left open where the match is weak. Clone size is given for some rows only: seen once, a few or many times, or a class if the clone is expanded.

size	V	D	J	CDR3	DNA
.	TRBV7-2	.	TRBJ2-3	CASSLIATDTQYF	TGTGCCAGCAGCTTAATAGCGACAGATACGCAGTATTTT
few	TRBV2	.	TRBJ1-5	CASRENGGRQPQHF	TGTGCCAGCAGGGAGAACGGAGGGCGTCAGCCCCAGCATTTT
.	TRBV6-1	.	TRBJ1-1	CASSEGTANTEAFF	TGTGCCAGCAGTGAAGGGACAGCGAACACTGAAGCTTTCTTT
.	TRBV28	.	TRBJ1-5	CASSLLGGGQPQHF	TGTGCCAGCAGTTTACTTGGGGGGGGGCAGCCCCAGCATTTT
.	TRBV6-6	.	TRBJ1-2	CASSYGTVYGYTF	TGTGCCAGCAGTTACGGGACGGTCTATGGCTACACCTTC
.	TRBV4-1	.	TRBJ1-2	CASSQTQGTYGYTF	TGCGCCAGCAGCCAAACGCAGGGTACCTATGGCTACACCTTC
.	TRBV28	.	TRBJ1-4	CASSPRDGTNEKLFF	TGTGCCAGCAGTCCCCGAGACGGCACGAATGAAAAACTGTTTTTT
.	TRBV19	.	TRBJ1-1	CASSRFGDVNTEAFF	TGTGCCAGTAGTCGGTTTGGGGATGTGAACACTGAAGCTTTCTTT
.	TRBV2	.	TRBJ2-5	CASGRQETQYF	TGTGCCAGCGGACGGCAAGAGACCCAGTACTTC
.	TRBV11-2	.	TRBJ1-3	CASSLWLSGNTIYF	TGTGCCAGCAGCTTATGGCTCAGCGGAAACACCATATATTTT
once	TRBV5-5	.	TRBJ2-2	CASSTRATNTGELFF	TGTGCCAGCTCCACCCGGGCGACGAACACCGGGGAGCTGTTTTTT
.	TRBV9	TRBD1	TRBJ2-7	CASSPTGQGGYEQYF	TGTGCCAGCAGCCCTACCGGACAGGGGGGCTACGAGCAGTACTTC
.	TRBV4-1	.	TRBJ2-7	CASSQEGQARYEQYF	TGCGCCAGCAGCCAAGAAGGCCAGGCCCGCTACGAGCAGTACTTC
.	TRBV18	TRBD2	TRBJ2-1	CASSSQLAGGANEQFF	TGTGCCAGCTCATCTCAACTAGCGGGAGGGGCCAATGAGCAGTTCTTC
.	TRBV5-5	TRBD2	TRBJ2-5	CASSRPTSGRETQYF	TGTGCCAGCAGCCGACCCACTAGCGGTCGGGAGACCCAGTACTTC
.	TRBV28	TRBD1	TRBJ2-2	CASRWGGQGTGELFF	TGTGCCAGCAGGTGGGGGGGACAGGGAACCGGGGAGCTGTTTTTT
.	TRBV7-2	TRBD1	TRBJ2-4	CASSLRDSLTNIQYF	TGTGCCAGCAGCTTACGGGACAGTCTTACAAACATTCAGTACTTC
.	TRBV5-4	.	TRBJ2-5	CASSPSASRGEETQYF	TGTGCCAGCAGCCCGTCCGCCTCCAGGGGCGAGGAGACCCAGTACTTC
.	TRBV10-3	.	TRBJ1-5	CAISEFSIRNQPQHF	TGTGCCATCAGTGAGTTCAGTATTCGCAATCAGCCCCAGCATTTT
.	TRBV6-5	TRBD2	TRBJ2-1	CASSYRTSLDEQFF	TGTGCCAGCAGTTACCGGACTAGTTTGGATGAGCAGTTCTTC
.	TRBV4-2	.	TRBJ1-5	CASSPRTVTNSNQPQHF	TGTGCCAGCAGCCCCCGGACCGTGACCAATAGCAATCAGCCCCAGCATTTT
.	TRBV14	.	TRBJ2-1	CASRRDLSYNEQFF	TGTGCCAGCAGACGGGACCTGAGCTACAATGAGCAGTTCTTC
few	TRBV15	TRBD1	TRBJ1-2	CATSRTDRAIYGYTF	TGTGCCACCAGCAGAACCGACAGGGCGATCTATGGCTACACCTTC
.	TRBV30	.	TRBJ1-3	CAWSRWGVGNTIYF	TGTGCCTGGAGCCGCTGGGGGGTCGGAAACACCATATATTTT
.	TRBV18	TRBD1	TRBJ2-7	CASSETGGEQYF	TGTGCCAGCTCAGAGACAGGGGGCGAGCAGTACTTC
.	TRBV29-1	.	TRBJ2-3	CSVASQGTRTDTQYF	TGCAGCGTTGCCTCCCAGGGTACTAGGACAGATACGCAGTATTTT
.	TRBV6-6	TRBD1	TRBJ2-5	CASSRTGAETQYF	TGTGCCAGCAGTCGGACAGGGGCCGAGACCCAGTACTTC
.	TRBV5-8	TRBD1	TRBJ1-2	CASSGGDRGANYGYTF	TGTGCCAGCAGCGGGGGTGACAGGGGAGCTAACTATGGCTACACCTTC
.	TRBV5-1	TRBD1	TRBJ2-7	CASSIGSGTGSTYEQYF	TGCGCCAGCAGCATAGGTTCCGGGACAGGGTCTACTTACGAGCAGTACTTC
.	TRBV10-3	TRBD2	TRBJ2-7	CAISGTSGSGEQYF	TGTGCCATCAGTGGGACTAGCGGGAGTGGCGAGCAGTACTTC
.	TRBV7-2	TRBD2	TRBJ2-7	CASSLGGTRVYEQYF	TGTGCCAGCAGCTTAGGAGGGACTAGGGTCTACGAGCAGTACTTC
.	TRBV14	TRBD1	TRBJ1-2	CASSRGQLNYGYTF	TGTGCCAGCAGCCGGGGACAGCTTAACTATGGCTACACCTTC
.	TRBV6-1	.	TRBJ1-1	CASSPPRVRRTEAFF	TGTGCCAGCAGCCCTCCCAGGGTGCGGCGCACTGAAGCTTTCTTT
once	TRBV28	TRBD2	TRBJ2-7	CASTTGGAKSSYEQYF	TGTGCCAGCACCACGGGAGGCGCCAAGAGCTCCTACGAGCAGTACTTC
.	TRBV12-2	.	TRBJ1-5	CASRLALSPGYIEDRNQPQHF	TGTGCAAGTCGCTTAGCCCTTAGCCCTGGGTACATAGAAGATCGCAATCAGCCCCAGCATTTT
.	TRBV7-3	TRBD2	TRBJ2-7	CASSLGGLAGVYEQYF	TGTGCCAGCAGCTTAGGAGGACTAGCGGGAGTCTACGAGCAGTACTTC
.	TRBV18	.	TRBJ2-5	CASSPSASRRETQYF	TGTGCCAGCTCACCAAGCGCCTCGAGGAGGGAGACCCAGTACTTC
once	TRBV28	.	TRBJ2-5	CASSFKRVAQYF	TGTGCCAGCAGTTTCAAGAGGGTGGCCCAGTACTTC
.	TRBV7-2	.	TRBJ1-2	CASSPSPGGASGYTF	TGTGCCAGCAGCCCCAGCCCGGGGGGCGCGAGCGGCTACACCTTC
.	TRBV27	TRBD2	TRBJ2-1	CASSLTSGSEQFF	TGTGCCAGCAGCTTGACTAGCGGGAGCGAGCAGTTCTTC
.	TRBV5-1	TRBD1	TRBJ2-7	CASSLGDSTYEQYF	TGCGCCAGCAGCTTGGGGGACAGCACCTACGAGCAGTACTTC
.	TRBV12-2	.	TRBJ2-7	CASRLSGQGTPSQAYEQYF	TGTGCAAGTCGCTTGTCGGGACAGGGGACACCCTCACAGGCCTACGAGCAGTACTTC
.	TRBV10-3	.	TRBJ1-6	CAISSQEHSPLHF	TGTGCCATCAGTTCGCAGGAGCATTCACCCCTCCACTTT
.	TRBV4-3	TRBD2	TRBJ2-3	CASSQDTAGGNTQYF	TGCGCCAGCAGCCAAGATACCGCGGGAGGAAATACGCAGTATTTT
.	TRBV28	.	TRBJ1-2	CASSFPLGRFYGYTF	TGTGCCAGCAGTTTCCCCCTTGGGAGGTTCTATGGCTACACCTTC
once	TRBV19	.	TRBJ1-5	CASSKGSIDAYNQPQHF	TGTGCCAGTAGTAAGGGATCTATCGATGCCTACAATCAGCCCCAGCATTTT
.	TRBV30	.	TRBJ1-4	CAWSPGTLVEKLFF	TGTGCCTGGAGTCCTGGGACATTGGTTGAAAAACTGTTTTTT
.	TRBV6-1	.	TRBJ2-1	CASRRDHYNEQFF	TGTGCCAGCAGGAGGGACCACTACAATGAGCAGTTCTTC
.	TRBV11-2	.	TRBJ2-1	CASSLDGLGSEQFF	TGTGCCAGCAGCTTAGATGGATTAGGTAGTGAGCAGTTCTTC
.	TRBV11-3	.	TRBJ2-7	CASSPGPGNYEQYF	TGTGCCAGCAGCCCGGGGCCCGGTAACTACGAGCAGTACTTC
.	TRBV5-4	.	TRBJ2-1	CASTPTPDNEQFF	TGTGCCAGCACCCCTACTCCCGACAATGAGCAGTTCTTC